This T cell receptor beta chain was found in a study of shared clonotypes between healthy human individuals. Deep level was the assay's run setting. An even split of each subset's genomic DNA across several immunoSEQ plates was performed. Some clones are missing from TCRdb's copy, which holds only in-frame ones; the method was immunoSEQ multiplex PCR. This sample has just over 2,000,000 clones, with over 85% found just once. Sequenced sample: naive CD4+ T cells sorted from blood. Regarding subset: CD45RA+ positively selected. The sequence came from a man between 18 and 35 years old in good health.

The CDR3 sequence is CASIRYEKDTEAFF. The CDR3 DNA reads TGTGCCAGCATCCGGTACGAGAAGGACACTGAAGCTTTCTTT. The chain carries TRBV7-8 and TRBJ1-1; D is undetermined. The germline V gene encodes CDR1 SGHVS and CDR2 FQNEAQ. The CDR3 totals 14 residues. Trimming took off 7 bases at V and 3 bases at J, with 15 bases between the two ends.